This T cell receptor beta chain was identified during a study of shared clonotypes between healthy human individuals. Overall study results and limits: Clonotypes shared by all four sorted-subset donors had higher generation probabilities than non-shared clonotypes.

Clones were read by immunoSEQ multiplex PCR, and TCRdb kept only the in-frame ones, dropping some. The sample consists of approximately 740,000 clones, 80% to 95% of them appearing once. Naive CD8 cells, CD45RO-negative and positively selected for CCR7, excluded terminally differentiated effector memory CD45RA+ cells. A word on this clone: Its antigen is unknown.

CDR3 length: 15 amino acids. Germline V gives CDR1 MDHEN, CDR2 SYDVKM. Trimming removed 6 bases from V and 0 bases from J, with 12 bases in between. The origin of this receptor is a man between 25 and 39 years old in good health. The sample consisted of naive CD8+ T cells sorted from blood. The V and J genes are TRBV28 and TRBJ2-1; D unresolved. The CDR3 is CASSLESFSYNEQFF. The CDR3 DNA sequence: TGTGCCAGCAGCTTAGAAAGTTTCTCCTACAATGAGCAGTTCTTC.